This section outlines one TCR beta chain sequence together with its context. The source of the sample is a study of control samples from healthy donors and cancer patients. Sequencing used immunoSEQ multiplex PCR; TCRdb keeps in-frame clones, though not all of them. The table lists over 150,000 clones, roughly 89% of them singletons. The CDR3 has 16 residues. CDR1 is LGHNA, CDR2 YSLEER, per germline. V shed 4 bases and J shed 2 bases, with 15 bases lying between them. The clonotype originates from a woman in her forties or fifties in good health. The sequenced sample was blood. The chain links TRBV4-3 to TRBJ2-1; D is tentatively TRBD1 or TRBD2 (6 bases each). Here the CDR3 DNA reads TGCGCCAGCAGCCGTTCGGGGGCGGACCCCTACAATGAGCAGTTCTTC. Encoded protein: CASSRSGADPYNEQFF.